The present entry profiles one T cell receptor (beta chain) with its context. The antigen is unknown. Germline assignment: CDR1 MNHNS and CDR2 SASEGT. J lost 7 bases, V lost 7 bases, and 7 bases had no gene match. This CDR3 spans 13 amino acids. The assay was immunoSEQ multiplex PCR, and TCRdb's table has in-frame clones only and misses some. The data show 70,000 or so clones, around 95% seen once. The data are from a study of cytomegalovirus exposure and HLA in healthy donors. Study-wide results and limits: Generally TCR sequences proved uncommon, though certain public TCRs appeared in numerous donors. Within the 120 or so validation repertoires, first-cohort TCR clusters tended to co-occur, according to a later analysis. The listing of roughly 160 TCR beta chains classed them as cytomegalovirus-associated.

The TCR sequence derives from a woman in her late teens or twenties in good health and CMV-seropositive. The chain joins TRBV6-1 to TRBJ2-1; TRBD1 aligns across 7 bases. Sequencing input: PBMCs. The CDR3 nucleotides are TGTGCCAGCAACCAGGACAGGTTGAATGAGCAGTTCTTC. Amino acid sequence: CASNQDRLNEQFF.